This T cell receptor beta chain appears in the sequencing data of a study of OX40 agonist ivuxolimab in advanced cancers. Study-wide background: Participants could have had prior anti-PD-1, anti-PD-L1 or anti-CTLA-4 therapy, and approximately 37% had some.

Systemic immunosuppression or autoimmune disease history was grounds to exclude patients. Sampling of blood occurred at baseline, cycle 4 day 1, and cycle 7 day 1. This CDR3 comprises 13 residues. Germline-derived CDR1 and CDR2 are SEHNR and FQNEAQ (reference sequence). The V gene end was trimmed by 7 bases and the J gene end by 0 bases; junction bases not matched to a gene: 3. The method was immunoSEQ multiplex PCR; TCRdb's version includes in-frame clones alone and lacks a portion of them. Seen here are 70,000 to 85,000 clones, 84% observed once, and the top ten hold roughly 2%. The sequence derives from an adult with an advanced solid tumor such as melanoma, head and neck, liver or kidney cancer. The V gene is TRBV7-9, the J gene TRBJ2-7; 7 nucleotides align to TRBD1. The material sequenced was CD4+ or CD8+ T cells sorted from blood, taken in a trial of the OX40 agonist ivuxolimab. This CDR3 reads CASTRQGSYEQYF. As DNA, the CDR3 is TGTGCCAGCACTAGACAGGGCTCCTACGAGCAGTACTTC.